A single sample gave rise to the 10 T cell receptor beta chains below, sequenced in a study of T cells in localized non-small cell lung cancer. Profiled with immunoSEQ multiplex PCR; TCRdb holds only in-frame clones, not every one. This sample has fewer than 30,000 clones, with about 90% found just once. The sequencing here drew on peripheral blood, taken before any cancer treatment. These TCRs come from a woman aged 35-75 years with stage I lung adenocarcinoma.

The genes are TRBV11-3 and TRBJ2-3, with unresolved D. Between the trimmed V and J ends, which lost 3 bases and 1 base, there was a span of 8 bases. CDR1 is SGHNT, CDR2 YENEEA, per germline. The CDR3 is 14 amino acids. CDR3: CASSFKGGTDTQYF. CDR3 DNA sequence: TGTGCCAGCAGCTTTAAGGGTGGCACAGATACGCAGTATTTT.

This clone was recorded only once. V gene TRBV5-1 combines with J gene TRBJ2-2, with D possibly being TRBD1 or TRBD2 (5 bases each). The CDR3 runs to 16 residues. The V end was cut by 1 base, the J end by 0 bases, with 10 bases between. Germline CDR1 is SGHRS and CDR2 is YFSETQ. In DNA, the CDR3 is TGCGCCAGCAGCTTGCAGGGACCCGCGAACACCGGGGAGCTGTTTTTT. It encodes CASSLQGPANTGELFF.

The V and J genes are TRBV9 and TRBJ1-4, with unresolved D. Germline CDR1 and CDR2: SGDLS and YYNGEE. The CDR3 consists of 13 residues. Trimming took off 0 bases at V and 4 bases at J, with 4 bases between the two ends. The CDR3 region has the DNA TGTGCCAGCAGCGTAGGGATTAATGAAAAACTGTTTTTT. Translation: CASSVGINEKLFF.

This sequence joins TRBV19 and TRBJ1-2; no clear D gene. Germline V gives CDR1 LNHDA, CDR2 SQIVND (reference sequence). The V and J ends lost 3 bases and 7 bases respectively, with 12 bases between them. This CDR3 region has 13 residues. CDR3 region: CASSMRTRRGYTF. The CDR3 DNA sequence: TGTGCCAGTAGTATGCGGACCAGACGTGGCTACACCTTC.

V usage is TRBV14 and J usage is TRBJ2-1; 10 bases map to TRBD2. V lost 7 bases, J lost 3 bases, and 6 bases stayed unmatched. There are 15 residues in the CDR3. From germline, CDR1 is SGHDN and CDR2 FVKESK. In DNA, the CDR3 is TGTGCCAGCACCAAGACTAGCGGGTACTACAATGAGCAGTTCTTC. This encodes CASTKTSGYYNEQFF.

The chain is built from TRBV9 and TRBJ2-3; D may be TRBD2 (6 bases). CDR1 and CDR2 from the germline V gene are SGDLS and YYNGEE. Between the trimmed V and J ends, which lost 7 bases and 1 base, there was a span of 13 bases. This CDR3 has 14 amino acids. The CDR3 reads CASGGSGRTDTQYF. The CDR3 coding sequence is TGTGCCAGCGGGGGGTCGGGGCGCACAGATACGCAGTATTTT.

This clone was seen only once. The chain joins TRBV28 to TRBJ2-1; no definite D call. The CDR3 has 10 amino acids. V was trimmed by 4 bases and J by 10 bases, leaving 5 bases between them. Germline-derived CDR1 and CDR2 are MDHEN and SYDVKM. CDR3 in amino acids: CASSSLEQFF. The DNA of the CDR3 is TGTGCCAGCAGTTCCCTGGAGCAGTTCTTC.

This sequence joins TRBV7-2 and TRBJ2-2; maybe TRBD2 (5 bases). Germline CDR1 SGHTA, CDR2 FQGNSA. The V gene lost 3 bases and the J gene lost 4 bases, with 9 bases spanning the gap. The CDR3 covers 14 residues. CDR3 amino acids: CASSLERITGELFF. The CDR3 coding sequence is TGTGCCAGCAGCTTGGAGCGGATCACCGGGGAGCTGTTTTTT.

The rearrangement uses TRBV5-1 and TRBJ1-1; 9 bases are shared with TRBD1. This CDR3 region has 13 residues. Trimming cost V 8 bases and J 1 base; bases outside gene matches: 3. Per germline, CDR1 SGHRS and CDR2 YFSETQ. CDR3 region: CASRQGENTEAFF. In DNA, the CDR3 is TGCGCCAGTCGACAGGGGGAGAACACTGAAGCTTTCTTT.

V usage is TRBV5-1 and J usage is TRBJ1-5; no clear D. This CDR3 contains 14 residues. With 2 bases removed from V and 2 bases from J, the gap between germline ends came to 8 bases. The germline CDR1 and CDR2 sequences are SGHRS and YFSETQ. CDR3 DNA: TGCGCCAGCAGCTTAAGAGGAGGCAATCAGCCCCAGCATTTT. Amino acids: CASSLRGGNQPQHF.